The clone carrying this TCR beta chain was counted a single time. Antigen unknown. The data were taken from a study of T-cell reconstitution after alpha-beta-depleted transplantation in children. Study findings and constraints: Surviving recipient cells, namely T cells and thymic progenitors, were the source of high day-60 TCRbeta diversity in some patients. By about two months after transplant, alpha-beta T cells reportedly arose from several hundred graft clones that had expanded. Newly produced T cells mostly provided counts and TCRbeta diversity after one year, as hyperexpanded clones declined.

This sample's TCRbeta library carried unique molecular identifier barcodes. One entry per CDR3 protein results from TCRdb running MiXCR on the PCR reads. The sample consists of about 420,000 distinct CDR3 sequences, around 15% of them appearing once. The CDR3 loop spans 13 amino acids. CDR1 and CDR2 (germline): MNHEY, SVGEGT. Between the trimmed V and J ends, which lost 5 bases and 3 bases, there was a span of 11 bases. Material: PBMCs, mostly from graft donor cells, obtained 360 days after TCRalphabeta/CD19-depleted stem cell transplant. The chain joins TRBV6-2 or TRBV6-3 to TRBJ2-7; D is ambiguous. The clonotype was recovered from a boy under two years old who had a stem cell transplant for Wiskott-Aldrich syndrome, so the T cells may come from the graft donor. In DNA, the CDR3 is TGTGCCAGCAGTCCTCGGATCCTCTACGAGCAGTACTTC. It translates to CASSPRILYEQYF.